This record covers a single TCR beta chain. This receptor's antigen is unknown. No base quality values were provided; no much bigger clone lies one nucleotide off. This entry comes from a study of blood T cell repertoires in COVID-19 (dated by TCRdb to 2018 to 2020). Regarding the research as a whole: Collaborator samples came from the United States, Italy and Spain and covered acute and convalescent phases of COVID-19. Where available, HLA class I and class II types were taken from metadata supplied by the sample provider and were not determined by assay-based typing. Deeply sampled blood TCRbeta repertoires from subjects exposed to, actively infected with, or recovered from COVID-19 were included in the dataset. The material from the prospective study consisted of cDNA or gDNA derived from T cells, B-cell-depleted T cells, or PBMCs. Samples were obtained from the ongoing ImmuneRACE study (first 160 participants) and from 1,254 subjects provided by 6 global collaborators. Nearly every sample came with metadata listing a de-identified subject ID, COVID-19 status, age in years and sex. The repertoires were released in a freely available public database meant as a resource for research on the immune response to SARS-CoV-2. On the study overall, not on this receptor specifically: The quantity of clinical and demographic metadata differed by source and by participant and was supplied without curation.

CDR1 and CDR2, looked up from the germline V gene, are SGHTS and YDEGEE. Inclusive of the bounding cysteine and phenylalanine, the CDR3 is 14 residues long. Here the CDR3 DNA is all that survives: 42 bases in frame from base 1. Germline trimming: 4 bases from V, 9 bases from J; junction bases outside gene matches: 10. TCRbeta CDR3 regions were amplified from genomic DNA using the immunoSEQ Assay, a bias-controlled multiplex PCR. In the paper's pipeline: The number of nucleated cells in each sample was estimated from the amplification of reference gene primers within the assay. To quantify the absolute abundance of each unique TCRbeta CDR3 rearrangement, sequence reads were collapsed and filtered. Productive Simpson clonality was computed per sample as the square root of Simpson's diversity index over productive rearrangements. The table was pulled from immuneACCESS by TCRdb, which kept in-frame rearrangements only. Such tables lose some clones; where checked, under half of the loss comes from unresolved V genes, and the rest has no known cause. The DNA gave D and trimming, while V, J and clone size come from that table. The sample data list approximately 470,000 clones, and approximately 83% of these were observed just once. Of the sample, roughly 3.1% falls within the top ten clones.

Collaborating institutions collected whole blood in K2EDTA tubes following their own protocols. Collaborator samples were shipped for TCRbeta analysis as frozen whole blood, isolated PBMCs, or DNA extracted from either sample type. The receptor chain draws on TRBV5-8 and TRBJ2-3; 8 central nucleotides agree with TRBD1. The TCR originated in a human donor in a cohort sampled during active COVID-19. Sequenced sample: peripheral blood. This receptor carries the CDR3 CASSLGQGRGTQYF. The nucleotides read TGTGCCAGCAGCCTAGGACAGGGAAGGGGGACGCAGTATTTT. The CDR3 plus the reference TRBV5-8 and TRBJ2-3 genes for the other parts give the full variable domain: EAGVTQSPTHLIKTRGQQATLRCSPISGHTSVYWYQQALGLGLQFLLWYDEGEERNRGNFPPRFSGRQFPNYSSELNVNALELEDSALYLCASSLGQGRGTQYFGPGTRLTVL.